This TCR beta chain was captured by sequencing in a study of CD8+CD57+ T cells in acquired aplastic anemia. Genomic DNA templated the TCR beta VDJ and CDR3 profiling. TCRdb re-analysed the reads in MiXCR, keeping a single row per CDR3 protein. Of some 180,000 distinct CDR3 sequences listed, approximately 49% are singletons. The CDR3 runs to 15 residues. Germline V gene lookup returns CDR1 MNHEY and CDR2 SVGAGI. Trimming took 4 bases from V and 4 from J; bases not matched to a gene: 5. The sample holds many counts of this clonotype. This chain uses TRBV6-5 with TRBJ2-7; TRBD2 agrees at 12 bases. Sequencing used sorted CD4+, CD8+, or CD8+CD57+ T cells (not recorded which) from PBMCs. This receptor was taken from a human donor in good health. CDR3 nucleotide sequence: TGTGCCAGCAGTTTAAAGACTAGCGGGAGTTACGAGCAGTACTTC. Amino acids: CASSLKTSGSYEQYF.